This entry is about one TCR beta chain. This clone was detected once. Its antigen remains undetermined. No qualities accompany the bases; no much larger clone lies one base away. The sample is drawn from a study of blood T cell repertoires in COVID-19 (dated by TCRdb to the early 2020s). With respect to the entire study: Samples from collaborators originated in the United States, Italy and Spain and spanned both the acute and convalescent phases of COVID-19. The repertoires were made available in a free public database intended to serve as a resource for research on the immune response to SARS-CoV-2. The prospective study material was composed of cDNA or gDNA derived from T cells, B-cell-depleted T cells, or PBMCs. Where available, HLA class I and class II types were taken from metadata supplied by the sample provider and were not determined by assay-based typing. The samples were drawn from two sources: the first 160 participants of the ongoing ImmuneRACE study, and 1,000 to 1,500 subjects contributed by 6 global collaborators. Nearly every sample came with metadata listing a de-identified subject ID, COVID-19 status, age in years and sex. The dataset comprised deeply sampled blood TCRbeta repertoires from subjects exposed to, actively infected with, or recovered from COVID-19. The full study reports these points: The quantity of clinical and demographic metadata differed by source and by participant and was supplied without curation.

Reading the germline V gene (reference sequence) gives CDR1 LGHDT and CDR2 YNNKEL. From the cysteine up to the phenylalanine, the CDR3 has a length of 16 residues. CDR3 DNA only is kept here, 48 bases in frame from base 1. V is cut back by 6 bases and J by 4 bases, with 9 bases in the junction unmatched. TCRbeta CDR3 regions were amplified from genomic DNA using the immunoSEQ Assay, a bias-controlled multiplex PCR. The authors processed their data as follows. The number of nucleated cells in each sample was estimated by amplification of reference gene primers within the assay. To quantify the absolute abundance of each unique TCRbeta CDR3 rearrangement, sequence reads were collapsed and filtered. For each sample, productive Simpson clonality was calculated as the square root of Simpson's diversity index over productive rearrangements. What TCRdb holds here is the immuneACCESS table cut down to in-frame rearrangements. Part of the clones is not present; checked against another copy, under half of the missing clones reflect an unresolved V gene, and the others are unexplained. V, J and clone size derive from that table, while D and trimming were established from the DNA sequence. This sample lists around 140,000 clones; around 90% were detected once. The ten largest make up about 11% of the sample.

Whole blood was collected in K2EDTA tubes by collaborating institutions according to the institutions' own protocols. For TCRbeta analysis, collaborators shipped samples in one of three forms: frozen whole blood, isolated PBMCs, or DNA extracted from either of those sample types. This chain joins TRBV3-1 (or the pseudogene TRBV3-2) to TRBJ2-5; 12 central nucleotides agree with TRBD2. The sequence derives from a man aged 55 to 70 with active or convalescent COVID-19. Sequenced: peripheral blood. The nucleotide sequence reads TGTGCCAGCAGGTCTTCTAGCGGGAGGGCCGGAGAGACCCAGTACTTC. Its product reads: CASRSSSGRAGETQYF.